Listed below are T cell receptor beta chains from one sample, sequenced in a study of T cell responses to AZD1222 COVID-19 vaccine. Repertoires were generated with immunoSEQ multiplex PCR, while TCRdb's copy carries only in-frame clones and drops some. The sample includes approximately 100,000 clones, roughly 84% seen only once; the top ten take 1.4%. The sequencing here drew on peripheral blood, taken on day 0 of AZD1222 vaccination. Receptors originate from an adult in good health. Both conserved end residues are part of each CDR3.

V gene	J gene	CDR3 protein
TRBV9	TRBJ1-4	CASTPGGGEKLFF
TRBV30	TRBJ2-3	CAWSLGGGRTDTQYF
TRBV4-1	TRBJ2-1	CASSQVPRGRYNEQFF
TRBV7-3	TRBJ1-1	CASSLAPGQNTEAFF
TRBV7-2	TRBJ2-1	CASSLSSNEQFF
TRBV4-3	TRBJ2-2	CASSQAPSRVMYGELFF
TRBV13	TRBJ2-1	CASSSRDRGGNEQFF
TRBV19	TRBJ2-6	CASHPGLQSSGANVLTF
TRBV7-9	TRBJ1-3	CASSFRAAGFTIYF
TRBV11-3	TRBJ1-1	CASSPGSMNTEAFF
TRBV19	TRBJ2-2	CASSASLASAGELFF
TRBV28	TRBJ2-7	CASSQGLLYEQYF
TRBV9	TRBJ1-1	CASSVGQGNTEAFF
TRBV30	TRBJ2-1	CAWSGGGRSSYNEQFF
TRBV7-2	TRBJ2-7	CASSSPGLAVYEQYF
TRBV2	TRBJ1-5	CASSPGRRPQHF
TRBV27	TRBJ2-1	CASSFSPGAGEQFF
TRBV7-9	TRBJ1-3	CASSAGAGGTIYF
TRBV7-2	TRBJ1-2	CASSGQGMWYGYTF
TRBV6-2/TRBV6-3	TRBJ1-5	CASSYGVRNQPQHF
TRBV19	TRBJ1-6	CASTYRGGPGDSPLHF
TRBV29-1	TRBJ2-5	CSVQQETQYF
TRBV5-4	TRBJ2-1	CASSDAGRNNEQFF
TRBV30	TRBJ1-5	CAWSVPGQGNQPQHF
TRBV28	TRBJ2-1	CASSQPGLAGGNEQFF
TRBV28	TRBJ2-2	CASSLSRGLAGERELFF
TRBV28	TRBJ2-5	CASSPSGQQETQYF
TRBV7-9	TRBJ2-1	CASSSSGSTYNEQFF
TRBV4-3	TRBJ2-4	CASSQDYTLAGFPVAKNIQYF
TRBV28	TRBJ2-7	CASSSSGSHEQYF
TRBV10-3	TRBJ2-1	CAISVRIGTSDNNEQFF
TRBV5-4	TRBJ1-1	CASSLGTGGAWTEAFF
TRBV5-1	TRBJ1-5	CASRYRGPSNQPQHF
TRBV6-6	TRBJ1-4	CASSYSGGGNEKLFF
TRBV5-5	TRBJ1-4	CASSLNDRGAEKLFF
TRBV30	TRBJ1-1	CACSDSDTEAFF
TRBV7-9	TRBJ2-7	CASSPGQGPYEQYF
TRBV4-2	TRBJ2-7	CASSQEGQNYEQYF
TRBV3-1/TRBV3-2	TRBJ2-1	CASSRLGYNEQFF
TRBV3-1/TRBV3-2	TRBJ1-2	CASSQTGTRNYGYTF
TRBV3-1/TRBV3-2	TRBJ1-1	CASSPPMNTEAFF
TRBV6-5	TRBJ2-7	CASSPGTSARAEQYF
TRBV9	TRBJ2-3	CASSSGGGGPQYF
TRBV20-1	TRBJ1-2	CSASPSVLDGYTF
TRBV4-2	TRBJ1-1	CASSQDPKNTEAFF
TRBV4-1	TRBJ2-3	CASSQDFGPPSDTQYF
TRBV28	TRBJ1-1	CASSLGHGVDTEAFF
TRBV7-6	TRBJ2-7	CASSYTDRAKSYEQYF
TRBV4-1	TRBJ1-6	CASSRETGAVNSPLHF
TRBV18	TRBJ1-5	CASSRPNQPQHF
TRBV4-2	TRBJ2-7	CASSQDDRVYEQYF
TRBV5-5	TRBJ1-2	CASSSSGTQYGYTF